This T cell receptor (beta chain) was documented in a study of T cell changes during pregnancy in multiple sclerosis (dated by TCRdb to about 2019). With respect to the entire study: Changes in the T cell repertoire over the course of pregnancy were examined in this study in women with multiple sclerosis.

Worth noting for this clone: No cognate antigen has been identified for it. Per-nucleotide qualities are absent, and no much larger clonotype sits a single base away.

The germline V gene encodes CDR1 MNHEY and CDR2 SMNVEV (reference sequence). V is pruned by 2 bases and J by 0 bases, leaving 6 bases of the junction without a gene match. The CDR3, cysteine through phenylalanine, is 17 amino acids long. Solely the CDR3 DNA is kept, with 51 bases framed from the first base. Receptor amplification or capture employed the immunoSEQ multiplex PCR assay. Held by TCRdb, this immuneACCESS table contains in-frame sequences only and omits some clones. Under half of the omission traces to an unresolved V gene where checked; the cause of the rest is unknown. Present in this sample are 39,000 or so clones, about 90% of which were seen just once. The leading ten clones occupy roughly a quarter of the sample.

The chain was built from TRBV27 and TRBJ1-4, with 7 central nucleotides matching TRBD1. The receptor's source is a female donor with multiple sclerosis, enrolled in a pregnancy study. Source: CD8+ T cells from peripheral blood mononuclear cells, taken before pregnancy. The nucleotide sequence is TGTGCCAGCAGTTTAGCCGGGACAGTTACAACTAATGAAAAACTGTTTTTT. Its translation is CASSLAGTVTTNEKLFF.